This T cell receptor beta chain derives from a study of T cell responses to AZD1222 COVID-19 vaccine. Study background: Second-dose timings of about 4 or about 12 weeks were pooled. General study points: The peak T cell response came first, and repertoires were sampled only after it. White British people made up most donors, females outnumbered males, and clonal diversity was possibly underestimated.

The V gene lost 4 bases and the J gene lost 8 bases, with 9 bases spanning the gap. This CDR3 has 11 amino acids. Germline-derived CDR1 and CDR2 are SNHLY and FYNNEI. Notes on this clone: The target antigen is unknown.

Sequencing was performed with immunoSEQ multiplex PCR; in TCRdb, only in-frame clones are kept and a portion is missing. The repertoire holds tens of thousands of clones, with around 92% as singletons. This receptor was obtained from an adult in good health. This chain links TRBV2 with TRBJ2-7, with unresolved D. Here the sequenced sample was peripheral blood, taken on day 0 of AZD1222 vaccination. The CDR3 nucleotides are TGTGCCAGCAGTGTTCAACAACAGCAGTACTTC. It encodes CASSVQQQQYF.